This T cell receptor (beta chain) comes out of a study of blood T cell repertoires in COVID-19. Study-wide context: Donors in the United States, Italy and Spain gave samples during acute or convalescent COVID-19. PBMCs, B-cell-depleted T cells, or T cells were the source of the cDNA or gDNA that made up the material.

In the authors' workflow: Reference gene primer amplification gave nucleated cell count estimates. Measured with immunoSEQ multiplex PCR; TCRdb has only the in-frame clones, and not every one. D and trimming come from the DNA, and the V and J calls and clone size come from that table. The sample shows roughly 95,000 clones, about four fifths of them seen only once. CDR1 is MDHEN and CDR2 is SYDVKM in the germline V gene. The ends were cut back, 10 bases at V and 4 bases at J, with 16 bases in the middle. This CDR3 spans 13 amino acids. The chain uses TRBV28 and TRBJ1-2; D is undetermined. Sequencing was done on a sample of peripheral blood. This receptor was obtained from a human donor in a cohort sampled during active COVID-19. The CDR3 is CATLQRGGYGYTF. In nucleotides, the CDR3 is TGTGCCACCCTACAGCGCGGAGGCTATGGCTACACCTTC.